This record concerns one T cell receptor beta chain sequence. The data derive from a study of shared clonotypes between healthy human individuals. The assay was immunoSEQ multiplex PCR, and TCRdb's table has in-frame clones only and misses some. The sample lists 490,000 or so clones, over 60% occurring once. The V gene's germline CDR1 is SGHNT and CDR2 YYREEE (reference sequence). The CDR3 is made up of 14 amino acids. With 4 bases clipped from V and 0 bases from J, the junction kept 3 bases outside the gene matches. This chain links TRBV5-4 with TRBJ2-7; 8 bases match TRBD2. The sample taken for sequencing was PBMCs. The sequence derives from a middle-aged woman in good health. Some clones in this sample may be carry-over from other donors' samples. CDR3 nucleotides: TGTGCCAGCAGCCCGGCGGGAGGCTCCTACGAGCAGTACTTC. As protein: CASSPAGGSYEQYF.